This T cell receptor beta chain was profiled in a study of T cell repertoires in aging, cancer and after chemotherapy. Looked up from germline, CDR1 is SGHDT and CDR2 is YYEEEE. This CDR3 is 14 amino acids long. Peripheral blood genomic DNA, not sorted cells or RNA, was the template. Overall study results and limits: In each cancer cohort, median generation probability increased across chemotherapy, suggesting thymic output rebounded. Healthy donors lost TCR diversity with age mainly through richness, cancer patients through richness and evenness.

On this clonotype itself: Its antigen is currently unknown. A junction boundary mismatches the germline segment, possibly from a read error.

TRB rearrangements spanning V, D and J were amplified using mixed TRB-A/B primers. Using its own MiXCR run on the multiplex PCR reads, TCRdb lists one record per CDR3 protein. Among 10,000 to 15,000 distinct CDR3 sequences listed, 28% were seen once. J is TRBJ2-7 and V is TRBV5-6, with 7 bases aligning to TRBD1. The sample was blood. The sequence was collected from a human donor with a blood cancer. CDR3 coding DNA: TGCGCCAGCAGCCGAGGGGACAGCGAATACGAGCAGTACTTC. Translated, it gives CASSRGDSEYEQYF.